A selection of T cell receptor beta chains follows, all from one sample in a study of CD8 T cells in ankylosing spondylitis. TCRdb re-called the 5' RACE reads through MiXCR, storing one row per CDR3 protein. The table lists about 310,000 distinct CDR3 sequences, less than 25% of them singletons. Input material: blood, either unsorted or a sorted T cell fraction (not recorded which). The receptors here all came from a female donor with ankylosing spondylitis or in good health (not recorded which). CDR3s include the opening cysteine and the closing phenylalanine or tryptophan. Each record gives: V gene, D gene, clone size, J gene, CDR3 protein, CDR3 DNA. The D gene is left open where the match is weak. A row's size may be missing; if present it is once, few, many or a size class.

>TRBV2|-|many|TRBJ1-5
CASSWGEPQHF
TGTGCCAGCAGTTGGGGGGAGCCCCAGCATTTT
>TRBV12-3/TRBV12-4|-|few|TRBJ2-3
CASSLTAKDTQYF
TGTGCCAGCAGTTTAACGGCGAAGGATACGCAGTATTTT
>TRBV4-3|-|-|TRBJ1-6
CASSQDSVSPLHF
TGCGCCAGCAGCCAAGATTCCGTCTCACCCCTCCACTTT
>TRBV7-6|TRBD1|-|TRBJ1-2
CASSYSGTGGSYGYTF
TGTGCCAGCAGCTATTCCGGGACAGGGGGTAGTTATGGCTACACCTTC
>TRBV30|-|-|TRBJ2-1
CAWSLGNEQFF
TGTGCCTGGAGCCTAGGGAATGAGCAGTTCTTC
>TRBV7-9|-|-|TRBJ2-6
CASEGDGANVLTF
TGTGCCAGCGAAGGGGACGGGGCCAACGTCCTGACTTTC
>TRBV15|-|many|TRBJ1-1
CATSRDRATEAFF
TGTGCCACCAGCAGAGATCGGGCAACTGAAGCTTTCTTT
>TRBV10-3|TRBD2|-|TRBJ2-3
CATRGLAGGASTDTQYF
TGTGCCACCCGTGGACTAGCGGGGGGGGCTAGCACAGATACGCAGTATTTT
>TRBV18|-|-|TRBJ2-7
CASSPLDRTIPYEQYF
TGTGCCAGCTCACCACTGGACAGGACTATCCCCTACGAGCAGTACTTC
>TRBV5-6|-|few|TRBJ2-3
CASSFFTDTQYF
TGTGCCAGCAGCTTCTTCACAGATACGCAGTATTTT
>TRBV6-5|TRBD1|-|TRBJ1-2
CASSRQGLGYTF
TGTGCCAGCAGCCGACAGGGTCTTGGCTACACCTTC
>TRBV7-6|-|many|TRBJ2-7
CASSSYPPLGERAPPYEQYF
TGTGCCAGCAGCTCCTACCCCCCCCTAGGAGAGCGGGCCCCTCCCTACGAGCAGTACTTC
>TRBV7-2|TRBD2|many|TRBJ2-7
CASSSTGTSGYEQYF
TGTGCCAGCAGCTCAACCGGGACTAGCGGGTACGAGCAGTACTTC
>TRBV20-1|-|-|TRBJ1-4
CSARSTALNEKLFF
TGCAGTGCTAGATCGACAGCACTTAATGAAAAACTGTTTTTT
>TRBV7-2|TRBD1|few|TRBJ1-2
CATQTGVNYGYTF
TGTGCCACCCAGACAGGGGTCAACTATGGCTACACCTTC
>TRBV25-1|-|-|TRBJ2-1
CASSEYHEQFF
TGTGCCAGCAGTGAATACCATGAGCAGTTCTTC
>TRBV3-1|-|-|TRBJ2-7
CASSQGSSDLYEQYF
TGTGCCAGCAGCCAAGGAAGTAGCGACCTATACGAGCAGTACTTC
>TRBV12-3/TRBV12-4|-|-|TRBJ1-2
CASSFHRGGGYTF
TGTGCCAGCAGTTTTCACCGCGGCGGTGGCTACACCTTC
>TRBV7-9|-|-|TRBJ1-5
CASSSLGRPQHF
TGTGCCAGCAGCTCCCTGGGGAGGCCCCAGCATTTT
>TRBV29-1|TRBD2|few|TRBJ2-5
CSASRGGRGETQYF
TGCAGCGCTTCTAGGGGCGGGAGAGGAGAGACCCAGTACTTC
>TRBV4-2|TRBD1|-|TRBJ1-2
CASSRRRDRESYGYTF
TGTGCCAGCAGCCGCCGCCGGGACAGGGAATCTTATGGCTACACCTTC
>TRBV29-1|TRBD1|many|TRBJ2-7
CSVVRDRAGGEQYF
TGCAGCGTTGTAAGGGACAGGGCTGGGGGCGAGCAGTACTTC
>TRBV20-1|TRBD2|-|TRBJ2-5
CSARDPSGSGETQYF
TGCAGTGCTAGAGACCCTAGCGGGAGCGGGGAGACCCAGTACTTC
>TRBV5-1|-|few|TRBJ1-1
CASSLEPLNTEAFF
TGCGCCAGCAGCTTGGAACCTTTGAACACTGAAGCTTTCTTT
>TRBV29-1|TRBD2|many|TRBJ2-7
CSVVMGGYEQYF
TGCAGCGTTGTGATGGGGGGGTACGAGCAGTACTTC
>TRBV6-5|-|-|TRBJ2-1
CASSYGGPHREQFF
TGTGCCAGCAGTTACGGTGGACCCCACAGGGAGCAGTTCTTC
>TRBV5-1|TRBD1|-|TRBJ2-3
CASSLDGQGSDTQYF
TGCGCCAGCAGCTTGGATGGACAGGGTTCAGATACGCAGTATTTT
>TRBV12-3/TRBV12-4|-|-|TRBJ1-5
CASSSAGASSQPQHF
TGTGCCAGCAGTTCTGCTGGGGCGAGTAGTCAGCCCCAGCATTTT
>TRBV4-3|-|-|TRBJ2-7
CASSQGVGSSYEQYF
TGCGCCAGCAGCCAAGGGGTAGGGAGCTCCTACGAGCAGTACTTC
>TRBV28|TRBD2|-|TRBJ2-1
CASRRTTSRNNEQFF
TGTGCCAGCAGACGAACGACTAGCCGAAACAATGAGCAGTTCTTC
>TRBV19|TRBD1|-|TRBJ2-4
CASSIGTAKNIQYF
TGTGCCAGTAGTATCGGGACAGCAAAAAACATTCAGTACTTC
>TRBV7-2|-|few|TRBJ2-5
CASSLRDSPTETQYF
TGTGCCAGCAGCTTACGGGACTCCCCTACAGAGACCCAGTACTTC
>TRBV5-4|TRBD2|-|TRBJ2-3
CASSSPGLTDTQYF
TGTGCCAGCAGCTCCCCGGGACTAACAGATACGCAGTATTTT